Detailed here is one TCR beta chain. Time point given: pre-treatment sample, taken before nivolumab and TIL therapy. The data are from a study of TIL therapy for anti-PD-1-resistant metastatic lung cancer. Between the trimmed V and J ends, which lost 4 bases and 0 bases, there was a span of 7 bases. CDR3 length: 14 residues. CDR1 LNHNV and CDR2 YYDKDF come from the germline V gene (reference sequence). The libraries were made with immunoSEQ v3. Produced via immunoSEQ multiplex PCR; TCRdb's table is partial and in-frame only. Here the sample spans some 60,000 clones, around 79% being singletons. The input for sequencing was blood, taken at baseline. This chain joins TRBV15 and TRBJ1-5; D remains unclear. This clonotype was sampled from a person aged 25 to 80 with non-small cell lung cancer. CDR3 coding DNA: TGTGCCACCAGCATGGGCAGTAGCAATCAGCCCCAGCATTTT. Translated, it gives CATSMGSSNQPQHF.